This TCR beta chain was recorded in a study of long-term antiretroviral therapy in people with HIV. They ran version v3.0 of the immunoSEQ assay at survey level. Repertoires were generated with immunoSEQ multiplex PCR, while TCRdb's copy carries only in-frame clones and drops some. Among about 17,000 clones listed, around 81% were seen once. The CDR3 length is 14 residues. Germline-derived CDR1 and CDR2 are MNHEY and SMNVEV (reference sequence). V was cut by 3 bases and J by 6 bases, with 15 bases left in between. Sequences were derived from unsorted PBMCs, sampled 0.1 years before starting antiretroviral therapy. The receptor was isolated from a young man with HIV. The V gene is TRBV27, the J gene TRBJ2-7, with D perhaps TRBD2 (5 bases). The CDR3 DNA follows: TGTGCCAGCAGTTTGGCGGGCCCTACGGTCGAGCAGTACTTC. This translates into CASSLAGPTVEQYF.